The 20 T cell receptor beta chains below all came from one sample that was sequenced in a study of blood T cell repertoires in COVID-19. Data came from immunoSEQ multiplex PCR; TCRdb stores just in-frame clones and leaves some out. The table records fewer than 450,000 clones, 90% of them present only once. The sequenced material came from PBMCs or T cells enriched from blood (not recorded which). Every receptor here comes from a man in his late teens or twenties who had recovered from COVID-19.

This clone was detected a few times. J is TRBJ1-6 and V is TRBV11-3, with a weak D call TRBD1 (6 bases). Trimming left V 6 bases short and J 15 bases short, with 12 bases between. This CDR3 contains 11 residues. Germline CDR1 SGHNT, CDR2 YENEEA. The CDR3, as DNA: TGTGCCAGCAGGGGGGGGCTCGTCCTCCACTTT. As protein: CASRGGLVLHF.

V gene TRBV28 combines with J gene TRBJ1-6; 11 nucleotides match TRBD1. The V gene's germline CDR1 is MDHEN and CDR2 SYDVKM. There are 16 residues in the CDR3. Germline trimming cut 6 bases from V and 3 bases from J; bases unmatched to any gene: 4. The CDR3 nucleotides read TGTGCCAGCAGCGGACAGGGGGCTGTCTATAATTCACCCCTCCACTTT. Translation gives CASSGQGAVYNSPLHF.

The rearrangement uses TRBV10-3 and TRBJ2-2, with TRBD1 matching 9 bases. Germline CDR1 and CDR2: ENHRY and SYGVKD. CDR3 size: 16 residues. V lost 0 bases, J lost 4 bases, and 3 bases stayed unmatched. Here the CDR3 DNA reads TGTGCCATCAGTGAGTCGGACAGGGGCGCCACCGGGGAGCTGTTTTTT. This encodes CAISESDRGATGELFF.

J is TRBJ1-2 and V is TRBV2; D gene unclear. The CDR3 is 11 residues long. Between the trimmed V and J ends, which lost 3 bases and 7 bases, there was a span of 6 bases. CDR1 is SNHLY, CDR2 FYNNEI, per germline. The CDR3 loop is CASSEGSGYTF. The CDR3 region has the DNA TGTGCCAGCAGTGAGGGGAGTGGCTACACCTTC.

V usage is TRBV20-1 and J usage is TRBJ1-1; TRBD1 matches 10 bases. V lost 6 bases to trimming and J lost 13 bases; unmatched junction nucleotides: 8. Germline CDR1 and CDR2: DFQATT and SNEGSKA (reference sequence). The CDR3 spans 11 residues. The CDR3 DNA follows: TGCAGTGCAAGGGACAGGGGAGGCCTTTTCTTT. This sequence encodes CSARDRGGLFF.

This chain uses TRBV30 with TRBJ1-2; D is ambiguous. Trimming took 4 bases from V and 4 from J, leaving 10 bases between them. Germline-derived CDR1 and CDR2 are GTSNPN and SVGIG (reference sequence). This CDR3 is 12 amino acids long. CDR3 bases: TGTGCCTGGACGGTGCTCGGCTATGGCTACACCTTC. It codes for CAWTVLGYGYTF.

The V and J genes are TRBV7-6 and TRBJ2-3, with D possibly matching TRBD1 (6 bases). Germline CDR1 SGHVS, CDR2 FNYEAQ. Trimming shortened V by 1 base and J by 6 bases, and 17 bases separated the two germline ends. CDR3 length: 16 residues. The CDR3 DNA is TGTGCCAGCAGCTTAGAGGGACACCCGCCCGTGGATACGCAGTATTTT. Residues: CASSLEGHPPVDTQYF. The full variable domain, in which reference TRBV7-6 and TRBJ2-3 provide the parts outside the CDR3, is GAGVSQSPRYKVTKRGQDVALRCDPISGHVSLYWYRQALGQGPEFLTYFNYEAQQDKSGLPNDRFSAERPEGSISTLTIQRTEQRDSAMYRCASSLEGHPPVDTQYFGPGTRLTVL.

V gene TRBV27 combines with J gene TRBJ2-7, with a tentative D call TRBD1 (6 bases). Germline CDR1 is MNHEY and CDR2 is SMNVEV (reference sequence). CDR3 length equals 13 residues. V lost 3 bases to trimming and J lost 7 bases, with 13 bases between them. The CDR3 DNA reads TGTGCCAGCAGTTTGAGGCAGGGGCGGGAGCAGTACTTC. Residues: CASSLRQGREQYF.

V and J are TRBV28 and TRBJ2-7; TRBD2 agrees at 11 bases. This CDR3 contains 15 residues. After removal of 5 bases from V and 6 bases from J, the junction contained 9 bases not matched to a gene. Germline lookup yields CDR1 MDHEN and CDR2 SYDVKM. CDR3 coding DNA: TGTGCCAGCAGTGCCCGACTAGCGGGGTTCATCGAGCAGTACTTC. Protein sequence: CASSARLAGFIEQYF.

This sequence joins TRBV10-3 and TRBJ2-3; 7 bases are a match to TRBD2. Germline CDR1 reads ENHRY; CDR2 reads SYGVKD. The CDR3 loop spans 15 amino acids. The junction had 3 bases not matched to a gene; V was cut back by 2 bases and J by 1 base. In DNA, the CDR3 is TGTGCCATCAGTGAGAAGGCGGGGGGCACAGATACGCAGTATTTT. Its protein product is CAISEKAGGTDTQYF.

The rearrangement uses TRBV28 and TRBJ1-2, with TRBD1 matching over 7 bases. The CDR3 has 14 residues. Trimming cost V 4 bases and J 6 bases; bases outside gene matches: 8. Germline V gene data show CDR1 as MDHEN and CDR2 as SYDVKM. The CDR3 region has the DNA TGTGCCAGCAGTTCCCTCGACAGGGTCGATGGCTACACCTTC. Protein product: CASSSLDRVDGYTF.

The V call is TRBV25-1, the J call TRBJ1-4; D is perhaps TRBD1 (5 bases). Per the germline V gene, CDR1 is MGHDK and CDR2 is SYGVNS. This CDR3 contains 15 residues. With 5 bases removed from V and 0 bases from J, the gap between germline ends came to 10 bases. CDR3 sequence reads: CASSPKTATNEKLFF. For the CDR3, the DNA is TGTGCCAGCAGTCCCAAGACAGCAACTAATGAAAAACTGTTTTTT.

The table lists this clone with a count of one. The CDR3 loop reads CAWSSQVWGYTF. The CDR3 bases are TGTGCCTGGAGTTCCCAGGTCTGGGGCTACACCTTC. J is TRBJ1-2 and V is TRBV30, with unresolved D. Trimming took 2 bases from V and 8 from J, leaving 12 bases between them. In germline, CDR1 is GTSNPN, CDR2 SVGIG (reference sequence). This CDR3 spans 12 amino acids.

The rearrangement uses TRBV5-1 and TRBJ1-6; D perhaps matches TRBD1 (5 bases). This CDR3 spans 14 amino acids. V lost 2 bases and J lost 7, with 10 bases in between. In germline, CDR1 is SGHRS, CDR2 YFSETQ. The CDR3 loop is CASSLGGVNSPLHF. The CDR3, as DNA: TGCGCCAGCAGCTTAGGAGGGGTCAATTCACCCCTCCACTTT. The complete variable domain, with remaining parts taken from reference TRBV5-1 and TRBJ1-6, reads KAGVTQTPRYLIKTRGQQVTLSCSPISGHRSVSWYQQTPGQGLQFLFEYFSETQRNKGNFPGRFSGRQFSNSRSEMNVSTLELGDSALYLCASSLGGVNSPLHFGNGTRLTVT.

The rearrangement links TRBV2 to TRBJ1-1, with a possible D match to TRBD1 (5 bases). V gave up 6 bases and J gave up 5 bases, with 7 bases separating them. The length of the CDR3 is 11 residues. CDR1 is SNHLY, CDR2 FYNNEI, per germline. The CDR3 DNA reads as TGTGCCAGCAGCAGGGTGACTGAAGCTTTCTTT. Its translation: CASSRVTEAFF.

CDR3 amino acids: CARCKQDHKPQHF. The CDR3 bases are TGTGCCAGATGCAAACAGGATCATAAGCCCCAGCATTTT. V and J are TRBV7-4 and TRBJ1-5; TRBD1 might be the D (5 bases). Germline V CDR1 and CDR2: SGHVT, SQSDAQ. Trimming removed 9 bases from V and 8 bases from J, with 17 bases in between. The CDR3 runs 13 residues. Full variable domain (rest looked up from reference TRBV7-4 and TRBJ1-5): GAGVSQSPRYKVAKRGRDVALRCDSISGHVTLYWYRQTLGQGSEVLTYSQSDAQRDKSGRPSGRFSAERPERSVSTLKIQRTEQGDSAVYLCARCKQDHKPQHFGDGTRLSIL.

CDR3 in DNA: TGTGCCACCAGAGCCGTAGGGGGCGAAAAACTGTTTTTT. Translation: CATRAVGGEKLFF. J is TRBJ1-4 and V is TRBV15; 7 positions agree with TRBD1. Germline values: CDR1 LNHNV, CDR2 YYDKDF (reference sequence). Trimming at V came to 6 bases and at J to 8 bases, leaving 6 bases not matched to a gene. The CDR3 is 13 residues long.

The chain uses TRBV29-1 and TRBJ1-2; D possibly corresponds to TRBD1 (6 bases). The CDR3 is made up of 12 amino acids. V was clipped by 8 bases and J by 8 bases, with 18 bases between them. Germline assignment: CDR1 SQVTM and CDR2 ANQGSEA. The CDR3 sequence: CSYTTGSYGYTF. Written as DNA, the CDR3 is TGCAGCTACACTACAGGGTCCTACGGCTACACCTTC.

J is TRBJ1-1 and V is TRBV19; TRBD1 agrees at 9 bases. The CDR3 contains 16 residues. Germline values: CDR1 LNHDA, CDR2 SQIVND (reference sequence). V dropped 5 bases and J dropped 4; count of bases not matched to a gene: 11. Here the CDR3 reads CASSFIQGARSTEAFF. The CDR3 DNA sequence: TGTGCCAGTAGTTTCATACAGGGGGCGCGGAGCACTGAAGCTTTCTTT.

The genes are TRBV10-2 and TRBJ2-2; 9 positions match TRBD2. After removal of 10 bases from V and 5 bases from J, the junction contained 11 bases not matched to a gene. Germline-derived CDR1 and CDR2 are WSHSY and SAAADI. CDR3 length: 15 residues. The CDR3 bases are TGCGCCACCCGGGGTCGAGCGGGGGGTACCGGGGAGCTGTTTTTT. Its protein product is CATRGRAGGTGELFF.